This record covers a single T cell receptor (beta chain). Its antigen is currently unknown. Germline lookup yields CDR1 LGHDT and CDR2 YNNKEL (reference sequence). The CDR3 contains 13 residues. Trimming pared 2 bases from V and 5 bases from J, leaving 9 bases between. 5'RACE template switching added a universal primer site and UMIs to TCR cDNA. In TCRdb, the 5' RACE reads were re-called with MiXCR into one record per CDR3 protein. This table holds more than 110,000 distinct CDR3 sequences, less than 8.5% found once. These data originate in a study of T cells after yellow fever vaccination. Study-level findings and limits: Post-booster repertoires contained most primary-vaccination clones again (almost 97% CD4, around 88% CD8). It was a small share of clonotypes that appeared in both CD4 and CD8 compartments.

The specimen comprised CD4+ T cells sorted from PBMCs, sampled 10 days after the yellow fever booster vaccination. This receptor was obtained from a man aged 30 to 39 who received the YFV17D yellow fever vaccine. The chain recombines TRBV3-1 with TRBJ1-2; D is ambiguous. The CDR3 protein is CASSQRTRYGYTF. CDR3 bases: TGTGCCAGCAGCCAACGAACCAGATATGGCTACACCTTC. The variable domain in full, completed from reference TRBV3-1 and TRBJ1-2, reads DTAVSQTPKYLVTQMGNDKSIKCEQNLGHDTMYWYKQDSKKFLKIMFSYNNKELIINETVPNRFSPKSPDKAHLNLHINSLELGDSAVYFCASSQRTRYGYTFGSGTRLTVV.